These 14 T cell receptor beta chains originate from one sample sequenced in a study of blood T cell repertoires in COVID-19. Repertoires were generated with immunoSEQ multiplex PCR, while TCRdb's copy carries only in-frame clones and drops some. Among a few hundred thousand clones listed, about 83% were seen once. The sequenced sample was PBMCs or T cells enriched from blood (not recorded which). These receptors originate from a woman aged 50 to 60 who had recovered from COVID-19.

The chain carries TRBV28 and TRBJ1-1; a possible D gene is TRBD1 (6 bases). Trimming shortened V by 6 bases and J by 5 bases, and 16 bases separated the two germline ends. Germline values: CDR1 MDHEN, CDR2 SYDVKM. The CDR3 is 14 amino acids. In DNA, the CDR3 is TGTGCCAGCAGGCCGGGAGGGGGAGATACTGAAGCTTTCTTT. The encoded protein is CASRPGGGDTEAFF.

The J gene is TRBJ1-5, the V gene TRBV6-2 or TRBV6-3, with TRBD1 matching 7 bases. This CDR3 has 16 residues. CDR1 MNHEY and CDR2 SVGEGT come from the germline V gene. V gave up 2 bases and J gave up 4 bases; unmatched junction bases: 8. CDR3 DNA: TGTGCCAGCAGTTACACGCCTAAACAGGGGAATCAGCCCCAGCATTTT. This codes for CASSYTPKQGNQPQHF.

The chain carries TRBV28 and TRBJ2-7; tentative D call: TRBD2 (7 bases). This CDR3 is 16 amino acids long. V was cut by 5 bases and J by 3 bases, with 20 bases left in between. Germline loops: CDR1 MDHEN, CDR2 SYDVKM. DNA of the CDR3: TGTGCCAGCAGTCCCAGTGGGGGGGGGCTATACTACGAGCAGTACTTC. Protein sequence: CASSPSGGGLYYEQYF.

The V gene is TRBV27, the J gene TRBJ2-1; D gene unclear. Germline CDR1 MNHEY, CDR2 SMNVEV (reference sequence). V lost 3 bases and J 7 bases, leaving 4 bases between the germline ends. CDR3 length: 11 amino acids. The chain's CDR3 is CASSLQNEQFF. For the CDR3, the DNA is TGTGCCAGCAGTTTGCAGAATGAGCAGTTCTTC.

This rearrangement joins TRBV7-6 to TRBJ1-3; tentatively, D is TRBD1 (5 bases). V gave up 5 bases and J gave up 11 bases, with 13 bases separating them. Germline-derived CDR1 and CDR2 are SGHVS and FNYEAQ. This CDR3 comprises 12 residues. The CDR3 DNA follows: TGTGCCAGCAGCCCCTTCGGAGGGGCCATATATTTT. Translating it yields CASSPFGGAIYF.

The CDR3 DNA sequence: TGTGCCAGCAGCCCCGGGACTTTGGGCACAGATACGCAGTATTTT. It yields the protein CASSPGTLGTDTQYF. V gene TRBV5-4 combines with J gene TRBJ2-3; D is perhaps TRBD2 (6 bases). V lost 4 bases and J lost 1, with 13 bases in between. The CDR3 length is 15 residues. CDR1 is SGHNT, CDR2 YYREEE, per germline (reference sequence).

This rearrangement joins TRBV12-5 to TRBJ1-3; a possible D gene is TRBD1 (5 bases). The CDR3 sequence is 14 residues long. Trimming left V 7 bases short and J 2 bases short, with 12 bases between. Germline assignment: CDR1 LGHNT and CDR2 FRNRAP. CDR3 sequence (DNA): TGTGCTAGTGCCTGGGGGGGAACTGGAAACACCATATATTTT. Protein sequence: CASAWGGTGNTIYF.

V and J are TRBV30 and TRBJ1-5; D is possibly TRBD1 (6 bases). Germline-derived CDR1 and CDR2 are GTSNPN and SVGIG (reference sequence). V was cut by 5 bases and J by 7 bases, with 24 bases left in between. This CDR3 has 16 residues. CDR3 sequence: CAWAEGTLRRGQPQHF. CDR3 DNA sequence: TGTGCCTGGGCCGAAGGGACACTCCGGCGAGGACAGCCCCAGCATTTT. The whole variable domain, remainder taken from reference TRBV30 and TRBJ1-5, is SQTIHQWPATLVQPVGSPLSLECTVEGTSNPNLYWYRQAAGRGLQLLFYSVGIGQISSEVPQNLSASRPQDRQFILSSKKLLLSDSGFYLCAWAEGTLRRGQPQHFGDGTRLSIL.

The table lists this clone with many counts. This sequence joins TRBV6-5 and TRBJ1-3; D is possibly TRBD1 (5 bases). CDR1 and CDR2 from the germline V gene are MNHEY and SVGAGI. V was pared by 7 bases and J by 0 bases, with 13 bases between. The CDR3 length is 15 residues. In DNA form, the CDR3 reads TGTGCCAGCAACAAAGGGGTCTACTCTGGAAACACCATATATTTT. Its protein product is CASNKGVYSGNTIYF.

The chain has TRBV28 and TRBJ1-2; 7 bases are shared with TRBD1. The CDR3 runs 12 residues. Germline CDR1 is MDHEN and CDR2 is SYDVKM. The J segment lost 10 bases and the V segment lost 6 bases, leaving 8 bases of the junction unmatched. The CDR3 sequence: CASRRQGGDYTF. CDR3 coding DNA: TGTGCCAGCAGGCGACAAGGGGGCGACTACACCTTC.

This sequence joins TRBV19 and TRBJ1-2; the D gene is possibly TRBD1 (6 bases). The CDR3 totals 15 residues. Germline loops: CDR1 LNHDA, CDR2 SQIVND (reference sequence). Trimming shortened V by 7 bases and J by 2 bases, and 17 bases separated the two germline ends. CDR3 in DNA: TGTGCCAGTACCGCCCAGGGGCTTGGCAACTATGGCTACACCTTC. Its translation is CASTAQGLGNYGYTF.

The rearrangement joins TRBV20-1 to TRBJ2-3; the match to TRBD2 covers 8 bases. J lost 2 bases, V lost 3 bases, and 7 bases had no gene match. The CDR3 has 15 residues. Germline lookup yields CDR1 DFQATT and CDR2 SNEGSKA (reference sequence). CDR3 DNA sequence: TGCAGTGCTAGTGGCGCGGGGGGTTCCACAGATACGCAGTATTTT. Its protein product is CSASGAGGSTDTQYF.

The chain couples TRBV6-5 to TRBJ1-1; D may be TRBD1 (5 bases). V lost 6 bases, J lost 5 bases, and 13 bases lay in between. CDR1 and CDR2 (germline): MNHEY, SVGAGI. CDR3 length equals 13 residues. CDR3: CASSKPGGTEAFF. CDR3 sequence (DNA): TGTGCCAGCAGCAAACCCGGGGGAACTGAAGCTTTCTTT.

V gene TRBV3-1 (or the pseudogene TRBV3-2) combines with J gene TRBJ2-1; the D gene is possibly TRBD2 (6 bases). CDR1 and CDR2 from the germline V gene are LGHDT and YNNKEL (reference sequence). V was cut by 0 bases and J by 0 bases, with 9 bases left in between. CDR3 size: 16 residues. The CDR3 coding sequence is TGTGCCAGCAGCCAAGATGTCGGGAGCTCCTACAATGAGCAGTTCTTC. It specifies CASSQDVGSSYNEQFF.